Given below is one TCR beta chain in context. What it binds is unknown. This CDR3 contains 14 residues. Germline CDR1 SGHTA, CDR2 FQGNSA. The germline V and J ends were trimmed by 0 bases and 4 bases, with 8 bases remaining between them. This specimen belongs to a study of beta chain features in type 1 diabetes. Across the study: Taken together, all samples contributed some 100 million examined sorted cells.

Study-level results: Shorter TCRB CDR3s, moderately but significantly so, marked every one of the four CD4+ subsets in Type 1 diabetes patients. Possible PCR preference for shorter templates applied equally to patients and controls.

Isolated RNA was reverse transcribed in full, so expressed TCRB transcripts were sequenced. Generated by immunoSEQ multiplex PCR, the TCRdb table keeps only in-frame clones and is missing some. The data contain roughly 240,000 clones, 68% of them singletons. The chain is built from TRBV7-2 and TRBJ2-3; unclear D gene. Sequenced input: naive CD4+ T cells from blood. This TCR was recovered from a man in his thirties or forties in good health. The CDR3 sequence is CASSLARFSDTQYF. DNA of the CDR3: TGTGCCAGCAGCTTAGCTAGGTTCTCAGATACGCAGTATTTT.